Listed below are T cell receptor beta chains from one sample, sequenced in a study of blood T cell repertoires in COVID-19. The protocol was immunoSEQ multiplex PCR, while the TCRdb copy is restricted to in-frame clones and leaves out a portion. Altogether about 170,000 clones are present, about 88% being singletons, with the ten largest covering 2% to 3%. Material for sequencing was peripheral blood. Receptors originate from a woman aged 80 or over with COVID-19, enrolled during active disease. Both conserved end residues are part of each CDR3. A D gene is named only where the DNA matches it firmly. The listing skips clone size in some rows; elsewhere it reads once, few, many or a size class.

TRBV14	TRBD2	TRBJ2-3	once	CASSQDPSGRGDTQYF	TGTGCCAGCAGCCAAGACCCTAGCGGGAGGGGAGATACGCAGTATTTT
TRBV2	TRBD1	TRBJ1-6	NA	CASSADRGSGSPLHF	TGTGCCAGCAGTGCGGACAGGGGAAGCGGCTCACCCCTCCACTTT
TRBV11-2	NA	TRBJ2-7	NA	CASSLGQANLYEQYF	TGTGCCAGCAGCTTAGGACAGGCTAACTTGTACGAGCAGTACTTC
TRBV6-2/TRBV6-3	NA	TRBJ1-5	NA	CASSRDSNSNQPQHF	TGTGCCAGCAGTAGAGACTCCAATAGCAATCAGCCCCAGCATTTT
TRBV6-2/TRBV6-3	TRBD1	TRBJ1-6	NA	CASSPAQGERNSPLHF	TGTGCCAGCAGTCCAGCTCAGGGGGAGAGGAATTCACCCCTCCACTTT
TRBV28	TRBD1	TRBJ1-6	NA	CASSSPGQGNSPLHF	TGTGCCAGCAGTTCCCCGGGACAGGGTAATTCACCCCTCCACTTT
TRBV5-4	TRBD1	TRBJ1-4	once	CASSEGQGNEKLFF	TGTGCCAGCAGCGAAGGACAGGGGAATGAAAAACTGTTTTTT
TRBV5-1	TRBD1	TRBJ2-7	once	CASSPGQGVPYEQYF	TGCGCCAGCAGCCCGGGACAGGGCGTCCCCTACGAGCAGTACTTC
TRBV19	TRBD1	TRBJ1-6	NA	CASSTPGQGHNSPLHF	TGTGCCAGTAGTACGCCGGGACAGGGACATAATTCACCCCTCCACTTT
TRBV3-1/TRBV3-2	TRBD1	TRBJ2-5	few	CASSPQGARETQYF	TGTGCCAGCAGCCCACAGGGGGCGCGGGAGACCCAGTACTTC
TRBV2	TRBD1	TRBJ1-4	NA	CASTLDRSSEKLFF	TGTGCCAGCACCCTGGACAGGAGTAGTGAAAAACTGTTTTTT
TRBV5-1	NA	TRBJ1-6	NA	CASSLAGRDYNSPLHF	TGCGCCAGCAGCTTGGCGGGCAGGGATTATAATTCACCCCTCCACTTT
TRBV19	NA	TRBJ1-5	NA	CASNGETAIEPQHF	TGTGCCAGTAACGGGGAGACCGCTATTGAGCCCCAGCATTTT
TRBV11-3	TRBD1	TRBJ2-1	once	CASSLERGDRGRNEQFF	TGTGCCAGCAGCTTAGAGAGGGGGGACAGGGGAAGGAATGAGCAGTTCTTC
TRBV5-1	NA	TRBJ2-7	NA	CASSLAGSVGYEQYF	TGCGCCAGCAGCTTGGCTGGATCAGTCGGGTACGAGCAGTACTTC
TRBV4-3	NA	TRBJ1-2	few	CASSQDLQGSNRYTF	TGCGCCAGCAGCCAAGATCTCCAGGGGAGTAATCGCTACACCTTC
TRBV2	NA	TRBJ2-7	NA	CASSERRGRQYF	TGTGCCAGCAGTGAACGCCGGGGGAGGCAGTACTTC
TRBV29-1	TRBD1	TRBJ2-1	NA	CSVDGTGRPNEQFF	TGCAGCGTTGATGGGACAGGGAGACCCAATGAGCAGTTCTTC
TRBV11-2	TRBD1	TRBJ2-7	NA	CASSLIAGGNAYEQYF	TGTGCCAGCAGCTTAATTGCAGGGGGCAATGCCTACGAGCAGTACTTC
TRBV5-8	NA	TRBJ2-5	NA	CASSLVGRETQYF	TGTGCCAGCAGCTTGGTTGGGAGGGAGACCCAGTACTTC
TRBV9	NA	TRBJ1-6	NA	CASSVDVLRNSPLHF	TGTGCCAGCAGCGTTGACGTACTACGAAATTCACCCCTCCACTTT
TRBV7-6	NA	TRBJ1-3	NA	CASSQFNKGSGNTIYF	TGTGCCAGCAGCCAATTCAACAAGGGGTCTGGAAACACCATATATTTT
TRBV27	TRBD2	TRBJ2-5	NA	CASSSVGREVETQYF	TGTGCCAGCAGTTCCGTAGGGCGGGAGGTCGAGACCCAGTACTTC
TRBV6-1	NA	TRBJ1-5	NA	CASSEAGGQNQPQHF	TGTGCCAGCAGTGAAGCCGGGGGGCAGAATCAGCCCCAGCATTTT
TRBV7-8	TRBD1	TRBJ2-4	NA	CASSQRTGEAKNIQYF	TGTGCCAGCAGCCAGCGGACAGGGGAGGCCAAAAACATTCAGTACTTC
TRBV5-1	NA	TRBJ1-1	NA	CASSSGQVNTEAFF	TGCGCCAGCAGCTCAGGACAAGTGAACACTGAAGCTTTCTTT
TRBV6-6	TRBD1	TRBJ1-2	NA	CASRWTGTIINYGYTF	TGTGCCAGCAGGTGGACAGGGACGATAATTAATTATGGCTACACCTTC
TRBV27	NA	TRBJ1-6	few	CASSLVQGNSPLHF	TGTGCCAGCAGTTTGGTTCAGGGGAATTCACCCCTCCACTTT
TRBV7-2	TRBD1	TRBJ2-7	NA	CASSGRTGSNHEQYF	TGTGCCAGCAGCGGACGGACAGGGAGTAATCACGAGCAGTACTTC
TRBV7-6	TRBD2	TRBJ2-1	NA	CASSLPSGRFNEQFF	TGTGCCAGCAGCTTGCCTAGCGGGAGGTTCAATGAGCAGTTCTTC
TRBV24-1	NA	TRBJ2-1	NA	CATRGGNEQFF	TGTGCCACCAGGGGAGGAAATGAGCAGTTCTTC
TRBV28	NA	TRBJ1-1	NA	CASSLRQGVGTEAFF	TGTGCCAGCAGTTTAAGGCAGGGTGTAGGCACTGAAGCTTTCTTT
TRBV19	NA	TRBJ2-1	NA	CASSSGYAYNEQFF	TGTGCCAGTAGTAGCGGGTACGCCTACAATGAGCAGTTCTTC
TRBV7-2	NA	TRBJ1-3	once	CASSLRDFSGNTIYF	TGTGCCAGCAGCTTAAGGGACTTCTCTGGAAACACCATATATTTT
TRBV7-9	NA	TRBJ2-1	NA	CASSSQVPGDEQFF	TGTGCCAGCAGCTCCCAGGTACCGGGAGACGAGCAGTTCTTC
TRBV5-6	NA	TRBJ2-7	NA	CASSLRQYEQYF	TGTGCCAGCAGCTTACGCCAGTACGAGCAGTACTTC
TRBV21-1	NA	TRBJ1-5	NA	CASSKGRGGNQPQHF	TGTGCCAGCAGCAAAGGTCGGGGAGGTAATCAGCCCCAGCATTTT
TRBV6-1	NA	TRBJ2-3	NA	CASSDGGTADTQYF	TGTGCCAGCAGTGACGGCGGGACAGCAGATACGCAGTATTTT
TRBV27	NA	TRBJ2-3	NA	CASSSARGSTDTQYF	TGTGCCAGCAGTTCGGCTAGGGGGTCCACAGATACGCAGTATTTT
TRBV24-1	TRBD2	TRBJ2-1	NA	CATSDAAGTSGANEQFF	TGTGCCACCAGTGATGCAGCCGGGACTAGCGGGGCGAATGAGCAGTTCTTC
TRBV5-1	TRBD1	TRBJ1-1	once	CASRQEQGAAFF	TGCGCCAGCAGACAGGAACAGGGGGCGGCTTTCTTT
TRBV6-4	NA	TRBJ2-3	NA	CASSDSTTDTQYF	TGTGCCAGCAGTGACTCGACTACAGATACGCAGTATTTT
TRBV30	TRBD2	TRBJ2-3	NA	CAWSPPPGLAGDSVGDTQYF	TGTGCCTGGAGTCCTCCCCCTGGACTAGCGGGAGACTCAGTTGGAGATACGCAGTATTTT
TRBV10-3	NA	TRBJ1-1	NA	CAISDFYRTENTEAFF	TGTGCCATCAGTGATTTTTATCGGACAGAGAACACTGAAGCTTTCTTT
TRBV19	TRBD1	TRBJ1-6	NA	CASSITGDSPLHF	TGTGCCAGTAGTATAACAGGGGACTCACCCCTCCACTTT
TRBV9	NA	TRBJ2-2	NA	CASSAAGSGTGELFF	TGTGCCAGCAGCGCAGCCGGTTCGGGCACCGGGGAGCTGTTTTTT
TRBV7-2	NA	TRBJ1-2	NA	CASSPRGGGYYGYTF	TGTGCCAGCAGCCCCCGCGGGGGCGGATACTATGGCTACACCTTC
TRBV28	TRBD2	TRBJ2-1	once	CASSRKTGTNSYNEQFF	TGTGCCAGCAGTCGAAAGACCGGGACTAACTCCTACAATGAGCAGTTCTTC
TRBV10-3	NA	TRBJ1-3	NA	CAISSGLGGSGNTIYF	TGTGCCATCAGTTCGGGACTTGGGGGTTCTGGAAACACCATATATTTT
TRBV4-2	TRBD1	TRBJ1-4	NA	CASSQKGGIGEKLFF	TGTGCCAGCAGCCAAAAAGGGGGCATCGGAGAAAAACTGTTTTTT